One sample yielded the 22 T cell receptor beta chains listed below, sequenced in a study of CD8 T cells in ankylosing spondylitis. Points from the study as a whole: Within ankylosing spondylitis blood, a TCR beta motif made up of seven to nine highly homologous variants appeared to be characteristic.

For these receptors, no antigen is known. From the 5' RACE reads, TCRdb called clonotypes with MiXCR, one entry per CDR3 protein. Of around 450,000 distinct CDR3 sequences in the sample, more than 25% were seen once. The sample comprised blood, either unsorted or a sorted T cell fraction (not recorded which). Receptors were obtained from a male donor with ankylosing spondylitis.

This clonotype was seen ten or more times. The chain uses TRBV24-1 and TRBJ2-1; 7 bases map to TRBD1. V lost 2 bases and J lost 12; bases outside the gene matches: 12. Germline V lookup: CDR1 KGHDR, CDR2 SFDVKD. The CDR3 loop spans 15 amino acids. Here the CDR3 DNA reads TGTGCCACCAGTGATTCCCGACAGGGTTTGGCCGGGCAGTTCTTC. Protein product: CATSDSRQGLAGQFF.

The chain combines TRBV20-1 with TRBJ2-2; D may be TRBD2 (6 bases). CDR1 DFQATT and CDR2 SNEGSKA come from the germline V gene (reference sequence). The CDR3 contains 16 residues. V lost 0 bases, J lost 1 base, and 12 bases lay in between. The CDR3 DNA sequence: TGCAGTGCTAGAGATCCCGGGACTCTGAACACCGGGGAGCTGTTTTTT. Translated, it gives CSARDPGTLNTGELFF.

The V call is TRBV2, the J call TRBJ2-3, with D hard to call. Germline V gives CDR1 SNHLY, CDR2 FYNNEI. The CDR3 totals 12 residues. The V gene lost 7 bases and the J gene lost 6 bases, with 11 bases spanning the gap. The CDR3: CASTTAGDTQYF. The CDR3 nucleotides read TGTGCCAGCACCACAGCCGGGGATACGCAGTATTTT.

This clonotype was found a few times. The rearrangement uses TRBV7-2 and TRBJ2-1; TRBD2 aligns across 11 bases. This CDR3 contains 16 residues. J was trimmed by 5 bases and V by 1 base; bases with no gene match: 4. The germline gives CDR1 SGHTA, CDR2 FQGNSA. Here the CDR3 reads CASSLEGTSGHNEQFF. The CDR3, as DNA: TGTGCCAGCAGCTTAGAAGGGACTAGCGGTCACAATGAGCAGTTCTTC.

The V gene is TRBV28, the J gene TRBJ1-1, with a tentative D call TRBD1 (6 bases). Germline-derived CDR1 and CDR2 are MDHEN and SYDVKM. The V end lost 5 bases, the J end lost 5 bases, and 15 bases lay between the germline ends. CDR3 length: 14 amino acids. The CDR3 region is CASSGTGGGTEAFF. CDR3 bases: TGTGCCAGCAGTGGAACGGGGGGCGGGACTGAAGCTTTCTTT.

This clonotype turned up a few times. The CDR3 spells CATSDLEGGLADNEQFF. CDR3 DNA: TGTGCCACCAGTGATTTAGAAGGGGGACTAGCGGACAATGAGCAGTTCTTC. The V call is TRBV24-1, the J call TRBJ2-1, with TRBD2 matching 11 bases. The CDR3 extends over 17 amino acids. In germline, CDR1 is KGHDR, CDR2 SFDVKD. The V and J ends lost 1 base and 5 bases, in that order; junction bases with no gene match: 6.

The chain carries TRBV5-1 and TRBJ1-2, with a weak D call TRBD1 (5 bases). The ends were cut back, 5 bases at V and 0 bases at J, with 14 bases in the middle. Per germline, CDR1 SGHRS and CDR2 YFSETQ. The CDR3 extends over 15 amino acids. The CDR3 sequence is CASRAQGGANYGYTF. The CDR3 bases are TGCGCCAGCAGAGCCCAGGGAGGAGCTAACTATGGCTACACCTTC.

CDR3 region: CSALAMNTEAFF. The CDR3 DNA is TGCAGTGCCCTCGCAATGAACACTGAAGCTTTCTTT. V usage is TRBV20-1 and J usage is TRBJ1-1; no clear D gene. Trimming took off 6 bases at V and 0 bases at J, with 8 bases between the two ends. Germline CDR1 and CDR2: DFQATT and SNEGSKA (reference sequence). The CDR3 contains 12 residues.

The table lists this clonotype with a few counts. V gene TRBV7-2 combines with J gene TRBJ1-4; D remains unclear. V was pared by 1 base and J by 5 bases, with 14 bases between. From germline, CDR1 is SGHTA and CDR2 FQGNSA. The CDR3 runs 16 residues. The CDR3 nucleotides are TGTGCCAGCAGCTTAGATCCGGGTCGAAAGAATGAAAAACTGTTTTTT. It encodes CASSLDPGRKNEKLFF.

The gene calls are TRBV9 and TRBJ1-5, with D uncertain. Germline V gene sequence: CDR1 SGDLS, CDR2 YYNGEE. This CDR3 contains 14 residues. V was clipped by 3 bases and J by 2 bases, with 9 bases between them. CDR3 loop: CASSATSGNQPQHF. DNA of the CDR3: TGTGCCAGCAGCGCGACCTCGGGCAATCAGCCCCAGCATTTT. The whole variable domain, remainder taken from reference TRBV9 and TRBJ1-5, is DSGVTQTPKHLITATGQRVTLRCSPRSGDLSVYWYQQSLDQGLQFLIQYYNGEERAKGNILERFSAQQFPDLHSELNLSSLELGDSALYFCASSATSGNQPQHFGDGTRLSIL.

The chain has TRBV5-4 and TRBJ2-7, with TRBD2 identical over 13 bases. Looked up from germline, CDR1 is SGHNT and CDR2 is YYREEE (reference sequence). This CDR3 contains 15 residues. V trimming: 3 bases; J trimming: 5 bases; junction bases outside the gene matches: 5. CDR3 loop: CASSSGTSGTHEQYF. CDR3 bases: TGTGCCAGCAGCTCCGGGACTAGCGGGACCCACGAGCAGTACTTC.

The chain links TRBV7-6 to TRBJ2-1; 7 bases map to TRBD1. The length of the CDR3 is 18 residues. In germline, CDR1 is SGHVS, CDR2 FNYEAQ. V shed 0 bases, J shed 9 bases, and the junction held 17 bases outside the gene matches. The CDR3, as DNA: TGTGCCAGCAGCTTAGCCCTAGGGGGCGGGCTGTCAATCAGTGAGCAGTTCTTC. It translates to CASSLALGGGLSISEQFF.

CDR3 amino acids: CASSFQGLPETQYF. As DNA, the CDR3 is TGTGCCAGCAGCTTTCAGGGGCTCCCGGAGACCCAGTACTTC. This rearrangement joins TRBV7-2 to TRBJ2-5, with a weak D call TRBD1 (6 bases). The V gene lost 3 bases and the J gene lost 5 bases, with 13 bases spanning the gap. The germline gives CDR1 SGHTA, CDR2 FQGNSA. CDR3 length: 14 residues.

The rearrangement joins TRBV6-1 to TRBJ2-5; D is unclear. Trimming removed 4 bases at V and 4 bases at J, with 10 bases between. This CDR3 region has 13 residues. Germline-derived CDR1 and CDR2 are MNHNS and SASEGT. CDR3: CASSVRAPETQYF. The CDR3 DNA reads TGTGCCAGCAGTGTGCGAGCTCCAGAGACCCAGTACTTC.

A few counts support this clonotype. The chain employs TRBV5-1 and TRBJ1-1; D unclear. V gave up 4 bases and J gave up 3 bases, with 13 bases separating them. The germline V gene encodes CDR1 SGHRS and CDR2 YFSETQ. The CDR3 consists of 14 residues. The CDR3 reads CASSVTSLDTEAFF. In nucleotides, the CDR3 is TGCGCCAGCAGCGTGACTAGCCTGGACACTGAAGCTTTCTTT.

This clonotype was seen more than once but under ten times. V and J are TRBV20-1 and TRBJ2-7; 11 nucleotides align to TRBD2. This CDR3 is 14 amino acids long. J lost 1 base, V lost 1 base, and 0 bases had no gene match. Germline-derived CDR1 and CDR2 are DFQATT and SNEGSKA (reference sequence). CDR3 region: CSARGTSGSYEQYF. CDR3 nucleotides: TGCAGTGCTAGAGGGACTAGCGGGTCCTACGAGCAGTACTTC.

This clonotype was recorded many times. The V and J genes are TRBV7-2 and TRBJ2-6; D gene ambiguous. Germline loops: CDR1 SGHTA, CDR2 FQGNSA. The V end lost 3 bases, the J end lost 1 base, and 4 bases lay between the germline ends. This CDR3 has 14 residues. The CDR3 reads CASSFRSGANVLTF. The DNA for the CDR3 is TGTGCCAGCAGCTTCAGGTCTGGGGCCAACGTCCTGACTTTC.

V and J are TRBV9 and TRBJ1-1; D is perhaps TRBD1 (5 bases). V lost 0 bases and J 1 base, leaving 7 bases between the germline ends. The CDR3 covers 14 residues. Germline V CDR1 and CDR2: SGDLS, YYNGEE. CDR3 amino acids: CASSVGGANTEAFF. The CDR3, as DNA: TGTGCCAGCAGCGTAGGGGGCGCGAACACTGAAGCTTTCTTT.

The chain couples TRBV15 to TRBJ1-6; perhaps TRBD1 as D (6 bases). Germline V gene lookup returns CDR1 LNHNV and CDR2 YYDKDF (reference sequence). The CDR3 has 15 residues. V gave up 2 bases and J gave up 10 bases, with 15 bases separating them. CDR3 sequence reads: CATSRKGPGDSPLHF. The CDR3 bases are TGTGCCACCAGCAGAAAAGGTCCAGGGGACTCACCCCTCCACTTT.

J is TRBJ1-2 and V is TRBV20-1, with TRBD1 matching 7 bases. Germline V gene sequence: CDR1 DFQATT, CDR2 SNEGSKA (reference sequence). The CDR3 consists of 15 residues. Trimming at V came to 3 bases and at J to 7 bases, leaving 14 bases not matched to a gene. CDR3 loop: CSARGQFGSGSGYTF. CDR3 bases: TGCAGTGCTAGGGGACAGTTCGGGTCAGGGAGTGGCTACACCTTC.

The gene calls are TRBV5-1 and TRBJ1-1; a possible D gene is TRBD1 (6 bases). This CDR3 contains 15 residues. Deletions cut 4 bases from V and 1 base from J, with 14 bases between. Germline CDR1 SGHRS, CDR2 YFSETQ. CDR3: CASSVTGPTNTEAFF. The CDR3 region has the DNA TGCGCCAGCAGCGTCACAGGGCCCACGAACACTGAAGCTTTCTTT. Full variable domain (remainder filled in from reference TRBV5-1 and TRBJ1-1): KAGVTQTPRYLIKTRGQQVTLSCSPISGHRSVSWYQQTPGQGLQFLFEYFSETQRNKGNFPGRFSGRQFSNSRSEMNVSTLELGDSALYLCASSVTGPTNTEAFFGQGTRLTVV.

This chain joins TRBV7-2 and TRBJ1-6; no clear D gene. The V gene lost 5 bases and the J gene lost 6 bases, with 5 bases spanning the gap. The CDR3 covers 12 residues. CDR1 and CDR2 (germline): SGHTA, FQGNSA. The CDR3 is CASSRVNSPLHF. As DNA, the CDR3 is TGTGCCAGCAGCCGGGTTAATTCACCCCTCCACTTT.